This T cell receptor beta chain was sequenced in a study of shared clonotypes between healthy human individuals. Whole-study findings and limits: Non-shared clonotypes showed lower generation probabilities than clonotypes common to all four donors.

Adult Caucasians living in Nashville, Tennessee made up all of the donors. Concerning this clone: Its antigen is not identified.

Genomic DNA of each subset was evenly split across several immunoSEQ plates. Tens of thousands of T cell genomes (about 0.2 ug DNA) went into each sorted-subset replicate. The method was immunoSEQ multiplex PCR; TCRdb's version includes in-frame clones alone and lacks a portion of them. The profile shows fewer than 1.4 million clones, approximately 80% of them singletons. This CDR3 contains 14 residues. V shed 0 bases and J 6 bases; nucleotides not matched to a gene: 0. Germline CDR1 SGHTA, CDR2 FQGTGA. The specimen sequenced was memory CD4+ T cells from PBMCs. Documented subset: CD45RA-negative fraction. The chain recombines TRBV7-3 with TRBJ2-3, with 10 bases identical to TRBD2. The TCR originated in a man aged 18 to 35 in good health. Some clones in this sample may be carry-over from other donors' samples. This CDR3 is CASSLTSGRDTQYF. CDR3 nucleotide sequence: TGTGCCAGCAGCTTAACTAGCGGGAGGGATACGCAGTATTTT.